The clone carrying this TCR beta chain was found once. Original processing methods: Researchers report that nucleated cell counts were estimated from reference gene primer amplification. Sequencing used immunoSEQ multiplex PCR; TCRdb keeps in-frame clones, though not all of them. That table gives V, J and clone size, and the DNA gave D and trimming. The table records around 160,000 clones, 87% of them present only once. Enrolment of Seattle patients took place during active infection, and they were followed longitudinally. This CDR3 has 14 amino acids. The V gene's germline CDR1 is MNHEY and CDR2 SVGAGI. J lost 8 bases, V lost 5 bases, and 10 bases had no gene match. This sample is drawn from a study of blood T cell repertoires in COVID-19. At the level of the study: Acute-phase and convalescent COVID-19 samples originated in the United States, Italy and Spain. PBMCs, B-cell-depleted T cells, or T cells were the source of the cDNA or gDNA that made up the material.

The chain carries TRBV6-5 and TRBJ1-2; TRBD1 aligns across 8 bases. The sequenced sample consisted of peripheral blood. This receptor was identified in an older woman with COVID-19, enrolled during active disease. The DNA of the CDR3 is TGTGCCAGCAGTCCCCGACAGGGGCGCGAGGGCTACACCTTC. This sequence encodes CASSPRQGREGYTF.